Following are 23 T cell receptor beta chains from one sample sequenced in a study of identical twins (dated by TCRdb to 2016 to 2017). The library was obtained by 5' RACE. Sequenced on an Illumina HiSeq 2000. TCRdb redid the processing of the public reads, applying fastp at Q25 and MiXCR, and retained in-frame beta chains. Entries are consolidated by CDR3 protein sequence, retaining the most common genes and DNA. A total of about 1.7 million distinct CDR3 sequences appear in this sample, about 32% of them only once. The ten largest make up approximately 0.29% of the sample. The sample consisted of cord blood. These TCRs come from a newborn girl in good health.

The chain uses TRBV6-1 and TRBJ2-3; D might be TRBD1 (5 bases). CDR1 and CDR2 (germline): MNHNS, SASEGT. Trimming removed 6 bases at V and 3 bases at J, with 28 bases between. CDR3 length equals 19 residues. As DNA, the CDR3 is TGTGCCAGCAGAGACCTTGTTCGTTCTCAGGGTGGTAGGACAGATACGCAGTATTTT. Translated: CASRDLVRSQGGRTDTQYF.

V gene TRBV10-2 combines with J gene TRBJ2-1, with D unclear. This CDR3 has 15 amino acids. Germline loops: CDR1 WSHSY, CDR2 SAAADI. V gave up 0 bases and J gave up 0 bases, with 6 bases separating them. CDR3: CASSESSSSYNEQFF. CDR3 nucleotide sequence: TGCGCCAGCAGTGAGTCTTCGAGCTCCTACAATGAGCAGTTCTTC.

The chain uses TRBV14 and TRBJ1-2; D might be TRBD1 (5 bases). V shed 0 bases and J shed 3 bases, with 11 bases lying between them. Germline CDR1 is SGHDN and CDR2 is FVKESK. This CDR3 comprises 15 residues. The CDR3 spells CASSQDRGDYYGYTF. As DNA, the CDR3 is TGTGCCAGCAGCCAAGATCGAGGGGACTACTATGGCTACACCTTC.

The rearrangement joins TRBV21-1 to TRBJ2-2; TRBD1 is taken as the D call from the table, unchecked against the DNA. TRBV21-1 corresponds to a pseudogene. CDR3 length: 14 residues. The CDR3 DNA sequence: TGTGCCAGCCCTACAGGGGTGATAACCGGGGAGCTGTTTTTT. Its protein is CASPTGVITGELFF.

The CDR3 reads CASSLYTGPYEQYF. The CDR3 DNA is TGCGCCAGCAGCTTGTATACAGGGCCCTACGAGCAGTACTTC. The chain employs TRBV5-1 and TRBJ2-7, with D maybe TRBD1 (6 bases). The CDR3 has 14 amino acids. Germline V gene sequence: CDR1 SGHRS, CDR2 YFSETQ. Trimming shortened V by 1 base and J by 2 bases, and 10 bases separated the two germline ends.

This clonotype appeared a single time. Compared with germline, one end of the junction differs, possibly owing to a read error. This chain uses TRBV3-1 with TRBJ1-6, with a weak D call TRBD1 (5 bases). The length of the CDR3 is 14 residues. CDR1 is LGHDT, CDR2 YNNKEL, per germline (reference sequence). In nucleotides, the CDR3 is TGTGCCAGCAGCCAAGATCAGACGCTGGGACCCCCCCACTTT. Translating it yields CASSQDQTLGPPHF.

J is TRBJ2-1 and V is TRBV2, with D possibly TRBD1 on 5 matching bases. Per the germline V gene, CDR1 is SNHLY and CDR2 is FYNNEI. V lost 2 bases and J 7 bases, leaving 12 bases between the germline ends. CDR3 length: 14 amino acids. The CDR3 nucleotides are TGTGCCAGCAGTGAACATAAGGACATTAATGAGCAGTTCTTC. Its protein is CASSEHKDINEQFF.

V and J are TRBV28 and TRBJ2-3, with no clear D. Germline loops: CDR1 MDHEN, CDR2 SYDVKM. V gave up 3 bases and J gave up 4 bases, with 17 bases separating them. The length of the CDR3 is 16 residues. CDR3 loop: CASSFPGTDASDTQYF. DNA for the CDR3: TGTGCCAGCAGTTTCCCCGGAACGGACGCCTCAGATACGCAGTATTTT.

Only a few counts were recorded for this clonotype. V usage is TRBV21-1 and J usage is TRBJ2-3; the table's TRBD1 call for D was not verified on the DNA. TRBV21-1 is a recognized pseudogene. This CDR3 has 13 residues. The CDR3 nucleotides read TGTGCCAGCAGCAAAAACAGGGGAGATACGCAGTATTTT. Its protein is CASSKNRGDTQYF.

This sequence joins TRBV4-2 and TRBJ2-1; 8 bases are shared with TRBD2. Germline CDR1 and CDR2: LGHNA and YNFKEQ. V lost 4 bases to trimming and J lost 0 bases; unmatched junction nucleotides: 11. The CDR3 is 18 amino acids. The CDR3 DNA reads TGTGCCAGCAGCCCCTTGCTAGCGGGCGCGAGCTCCTACAATGAGCAGTTCTTC. Amino acids: CASSPLLAGASSYNEQFF.

V usage is TRBV20-1 and J usage is TRBJ2-3; TRBD2 matches 11 bases. The CDR3 is 19 amino acids. From germline, CDR1 is DFQATT and CDR2 SNEGSKA (reference sequence). V was pared by 1 base and J by 4 bases, with 16 bases of the junction left unmatched. CDR3 sequence reads: CSARVIQGATSGSADTQYF. The CDR3 DNA sequence: TGCAGTGCTAGAGTTATACAGGGGGCAACTAGCGGGAGCGCAGATACGCAGTATTTT.

The sample holds a few counts of this clonotype. V is TRBV28 and J is TRBJ2-1; 8 nucleotides match TRBD2. Germline lookup yields CDR1 MDHEN and CDR2 SYDVKM. J lost 7 bases, V lost 6 bases, and 5 bases had no gene match. The CDR3 spans 13 residues. CDR3 in amino acids: CASRSGSMNEQFF. CDR3 nucleotides: TGTGCCAGCAGAAGCGGGAGTATGAATGAGCAGTTCTTC. The complete variable domain, with remaining parts taken from reference TRBV28 and TRBJ2-1, reads DVKVTQSSRYLVKRTGEKVFLECVQDMDHENMFWYRQDPGLGLRLIYFSYDVKMKEKGDIPEGYSVSREKKERFSLILESASTNQTSMYLCASRSGSMNEQFFGPGTRLTVL.

The chain carries TRBV20-1 and TRBJ2-7; TRBD2 agrees at 7 bases. The CDR3 has 15 residues. The germline CDR1 and CDR2 sequences are DFQATT and SNEGSKA (reference sequence). Trimming removed 3 bases from V and 0 bases from J; junction bases left unmatched: 8. CDR3 amino acids: CSASRIRDYSYEQYF. The CDR3 nucleotides read TGCAGTGCTAGTCGAATCCGGGACTACTCCTACGAGCAGTACTTC.

J is TRBJ2-1 and V is TRBV4-2, with 14 positions matching TRBD2. The DNA end lines up better with TRBJ2-7; the J call may be wrong. CDR3 length: 23 amino acids. Looked up from germline, CDR1 is LGHNA and CDR2 is YNFKEQ. CDR3 in DNA: TGTGCCAGCAGCCAAGAGCAGAGATCTTTTTGGACTAGCGGGAGGAGCTCCTACAATGAGCAGTACTTC. It yields the protein CASSQEQRSFWTSGRSSYNEQYF.

J is TRBJ2-3 and V is TRBV14; TRBD1 agrees at 8 bases. The CDR3 has 15 amino acids. The V segment lost 1 base and the J segment 6 bases; nucleotides outside the gene matches: 6. Germline lookup yields CDR1 SGHDN and CDR2 FVKESK. CDR3 in DNA: TGTGCCAGCAGCCAAGTCAGGACAGGGATGGATACGCAGTATTTT. Protein sequence: CASSQVRTGMDTQYF.

The chain has TRBV11-2 and TRBJ2-5; D is perhaps TRBD2 (5 bases). The tail of the sequence fits TRBJ2-7 better, so the J call may be wrong. Germline CDR1 reads SGHAT; CDR2 reads FQNNGV. The CDR3 loop spans 18 amino acids. This chain's CDR3 is CASSFLPTWLGSANEQYF. In DNA, the CDR3 is TGTGCCAGCAGCTTCCTCCCGACGTGGCTAGGGAGCGCGAACGAGCAGTACTTC.

The rearrangement links TRBV6-2 or TRBV6-3 to TRBJ2-7; D unresolved. The CDR3 sequence is 13 residues long. Trimming took 5 bases from V and 4 from J, leaving 12 bases between them. Per the germline V gene, CDR1 is MNHEY and CDR2 is SVGEGT. CDR3 in amino acids: CASSPPTPYEQYF. The CDR3 DNA reads as TGTGCCAGCAGTCCCCCGACACCTTACGAGCAGTACTTC.

This clonotype was detected only a few times. The chain has TRBV15 and TRBJ2-3, with 10 positions matching TRBD2. The CDR3 spans 15 residues. The germline gives CDR1 LNHNV, CDR2 YYDKDF (reference sequence). J lost 3 bases, V lost 6 bases, and 6 bases had no gene match. CDR3 nucleotide sequence: TGTGCCACCAGTAACTTGGGACTAGCGACAGATACGCAGTATTTT. It encodes CATSNLGLATDTQYF.

J is TRBJ2-7 and V is TRBV2; no definite D call. Germline V gene lookup returns CDR1 SNHLY and CDR2 FYNNEI. V lost 11 bases to trimming and J lost 7 bases, with 21 bases between them. This CDR3 has 13 amino acids. The CDR3 nucleotides are TGTGCCGGCAATGAGCTTTTTGGCAATGAGCAGTACTTC. It translates to CAGNELFGNEQYF.

This clonotype appeared a few times. The V gene is TRBV28, the J gene TRBJ2-7, with D possibly matching TRBD1 (6 bases). CDR3 size: 18 residues. Germline assignment: CDR1 MDHEN and CDR2 SYDVKM. V was cut by 3 bases and J by 0 bases, with 21 bases left in between. Written as DNA, the CDR3 is TGTGCCAGCAGTTTTCCCGAAAATCGACAGGTCATCTCCTACGAGCAGTACTTC. Translation gives CASSFPENRQVISYEQYF.

The V call is TRBV19, the J call TRBJ2-4; D perhaps matches TRBD1 (6 bases). The end of the DNA fits TRBJ2-7 better, so the J call may be wrong. Germline-derived CDR1 and CDR2 are LNHDA and SQIVND (reference sequence). This CDR3 spans 13 amino acids. The CDR3 loop reads CASSRDKTYEQYF. The CDR3 DNA follows: TGTGCCAGTAGTCGGGACAAGACCTACGAGCAGTACTTC.

V and J are TRBV28 and TRBJ2-6; D gene uncertain. The CDR3 length is 14 residues. With 5 bases removed from V and 4 bases from J, the gap between germline ends came to 9 bases. The germline V gene has CDR1 MDHEN and CDR2 SYDVKM. The CDR3 is CASSNFPGANVLTF. In DNA form, the CDR3 reads TGTGCCAGCAGTAATTTCCCCGGGGCCAACGTCCTGACTTTC.

This sequence joins TRBV18 and TRBJ2-7; TRBD2 matches at 11 bases. Germline-derived CDR1 and CDR2 are KGHSH and LQKENI. V lost 3 bases, J lost 0 bases, and 7 bases stayed unmatched. The CDR3 has 17 amino acids. CDR3: CASSPRTSGLHSYEQYF. The CDR3 DNA follows: TGTGCCAGCTCACCGCGGACTAGCGGGCTGCACTCCTACGAGCAGTACTTC.